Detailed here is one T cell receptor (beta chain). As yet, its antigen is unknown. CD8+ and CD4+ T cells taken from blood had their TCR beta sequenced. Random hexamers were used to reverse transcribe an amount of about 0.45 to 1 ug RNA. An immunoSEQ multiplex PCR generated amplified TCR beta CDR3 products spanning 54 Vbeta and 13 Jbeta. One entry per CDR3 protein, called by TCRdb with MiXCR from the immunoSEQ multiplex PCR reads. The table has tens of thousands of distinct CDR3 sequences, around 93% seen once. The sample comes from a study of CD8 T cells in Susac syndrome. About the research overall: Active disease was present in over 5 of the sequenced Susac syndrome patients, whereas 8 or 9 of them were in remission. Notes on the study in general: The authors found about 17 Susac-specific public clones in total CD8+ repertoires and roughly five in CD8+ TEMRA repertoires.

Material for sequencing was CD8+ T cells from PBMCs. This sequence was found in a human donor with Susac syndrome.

The CDR3 bases are TGTGCCAGCAGTTACTTTTCCGGGAGCGGGGAGCTGTTTTTT. Translated: CASSYFSGSGELFF. The V and J genes are TRBV6-6 and TRBJ2-2, with TRBD2 as a possible D gene (6 bases). Germline CDR1 is MNHNY and CDR2 is SVGAGI (reference sequence). This CDR3 comprises 14 residues. The germline V and J ends were trimmed by 1 base and 7 bases, with 10 bases remaining between them.